These T cell receptor beta chains were read from a single sample in a study of molecular identifiers for immune sequencing clone quantification. TCRdb re-analysed the PCR reads in MiXCR, keeping a single row per CDR3 protein. The data hold approximately 680,000 distinct CDR3 sequences, with about 25% observed a single time. The material sequenced was naive CD8+ T cells from blood, with Jurkat cell RNA spiked in. The receptors come from a human donor in good health. Some libraries in this study had Jurkat cell RNA spiked in. Each CDR3 is given with its conserved first and last residue. The D gene is left open where the match is weak. Where a row states a size, it is once, few, many or the class of an expanded clone; other rows omit it.

v_gene: TRBV6-5
d_gene: -
j_gene: TRBJ2-7
abundance: many
CDR3nt: TGTGCCAGCAGTTCAGGGGGGGGAAGCTCCTACGAGCAGTACTTC
CDR3aa: CASSSGGGSSYEQYF

v_gene: TRBV6-5
d_gene: -
j_gene: TRBJ2-2
abundance: -
CDR3nt: TGTGCCAGCAGTCAGGCGATCCAAACCGGGGAGCTGTTTTTT
CDR3aa: CASSQAIQTGELFF

v_gene: TRBV4-1
d_gene: TRBD2
j_gene: TRBJ2-3
abundance: many
CDR3nt: TGCGCCAGCAGGTTCACTAGCGGGGGGGCGGATACGCAGTATTTT
CDR3aa: CASRFTSGGADTQYF

v_gene: TRBV19
d_gene: -
j_gene: TRBJ1-5
abundance: many
CDR3nt: TGTGCCAGTAGTTACGAGGGTTGGGGCAATCAGCCCCAGCATTTT
CDR3aa: CASSYEGWGNQPQHF

v_gene: TRBV6-2/TRBV6-3
d_gene: -
j_gene: TRBJ2-6
abundance: -
CDR3nt: TGTGCCACCCTCGGACAGTCTGGGGCCAACGCCCTGACTTTC
CDR3aa: CATLGQSGANALTF

v_gene: TRBV25-1
d_gene: -
j_gene: TRBJ1-2
abundance: few
CDR3nt: TGTGCCAGCAGTGAAGGTCTTATCTATGGCTACACCTTC
CDR3aa: CASSEGLIYGYTF

v_gene: TRBV15
d_gene: -
j_gene: TRBJ1-2
abundance: few
CDR3nt: TGTGCCACCAGCAGAGGGGGCCGGGACACGAAAAGGGGGGGCTACACCTTC
CDR3aa: CATSRGGRDTKRGGYTF

v_gene: TRBV5-4
d_gene: -
j_gene: TRBJ2-7
abundance: many
CDR3nt: TGTGCCAGCAGCCCCCGGCCCTCCTACGAGCAGTACTTC
CDR3aa: CASSPRPSYEQYF

v_gene: TRBV7-2
d_gene: -
j_gene: TRBJ2-1
abundance: few
CDR3nt: TGTGCCAGCAGCTCCCTTGGATCCGGTGAGCAGTTCTTC
CDR3aa: CASSSLGSGEQFF

v_gene: TRBV27
d_gene: TRBD2
j_gene: TRBJ2-3
abundance: -
CDR3nt: TGTGCCAGCGCACCGGGGGCGGGAGGTGGCACAGATACGCAGTATTTT
CDR3aa: CASAPGAGGGTDTQYF

v_gene: TRBV5-6
d_gene: -
j_gene: TRBJ1-5
abundance: many
CDR3nt: TGTGCCAGCAGCCCCGAGCCCAATCAGCCCCAGCATTTT
CDR3aa: CASSPEPNQPQHF

v_gene: TRBV2
d_gene: -
j_gene: TRBJ1-2
abundance: -
CDR3nt: TGTGCCAGCAGTCCTGTAGGCTACACCTTC
CDR3aa: CASSPVGYTF

v_gene: TRBV4-3
d_gene: TRBD2
j_gene: TRBJ2-7
abundance: many
CDR3nt: TGCGCCAGCAGCATACTAGCGGGAGGGACCTACGAGCAGTACTTC
CDR3aa: CASSILAGGTYEQYF

v_gene: TRBV20-1
d_gene: TRBD2
j_gene: TRBJ2-5
abundance: few
CDR3nt: TGCAGTGCTAGTGGAGGGACTAGCGCTGAGACCCAGTACTTC
CDR3aa: CSASGGTSAETQYF

v_gene: TRBV13
d_gene: -
j_gene: TRBJ1-1
abundance: -
CDR3nt: TGTGCCAGCCTAAGGGGGGGCGGTGGCACTGAAGCTTTCTTT
CDR3aa: CASLRGGGGTEAFF

v_gene: TRBV27
d_gene: TRBD2
j_gene: TRBJ2-1
abundance: -
CDR3nt: TGTGCCAGCAGTATTCAAGCGGGGTACAATGAGCAGTTCTTC
CDR3aa: CASSIQAGYNEQFF

v_gene: TRBV4-3
d_gene: -
j_gene: TRBJ2-3
abundance: -
CDR3nt: TGCGCCAGCAGCCGAGAGCGGTCCACAGATACGCAGTATTTT
CDR3aa: CASSRERSTDTQYF

v_gene: TRBV2
d_gene: -
j_gene: TRBJ2-5
abundance: -
CDR3nt: TGTGCCAGCAGTGAAGACCCACGGGGGACCCAGTACTTC
CDR3aa: CASSEDPRGTQYF

v_gene: TRBV30
d_gene: TRBD1
j_gene: TRBJ1-5
abundance: many
CDR3nt: TGTGCCTGGCGGACAGGGGATCTTCAGCCCCAGCATTTT
CDR3aa: CAWRTGDLQPQHF

v_gene: TRBV29-1
d_gene: TRBD2
j_gene: TRBJ2-7
abundance: many
CDR3nt: TGCAGCGCCGGTAGCGGGAGACTGTACGAGCAGTACTTC
CDR3aa: CSAGSGRLYEQYF

v_gene: TRBV4-3
d_gene: -
j_gene: TRBJ2-3
abundance: many
CDR3nt: TGCGCCAGCAGCCAAGATCGAGGGGACACAGATACGCAGTATTTT
CDR3aa: CASSQDRGDTDTQYF

v_gene: TRBV2
d_gene: TRBD1
j_gene: TRBJ1-3
abundance: -
CDR3nt: TGTGCCAGCAGTCTCGACAGGGGCGGAAACACCATATATTTT
CDR3aa: CASSLDRGGNTIYF

v_gene: TRBV19
d_gene: -
j_gene: TRBJ1-5
abundance: few
CDR3nt: TGTGCCAGTACCCCTGTCGAGTTGTTGAATCAGCCCCAGCATTTT
CDR3aa: CASTPVELLNQPQHF

v_gene: TRBV20-1
d_gene: TRBD2
j_gene: TRBJ2-7
abundance: many
CDR3nt: TGCAGTGCTTTTAGCGGGAGTGCCTACGAGCAGTACTTC
CDR3aa: CSAFSGSAYEQYF

v_gene: TRBV7-2
d_gene: -
j_gene: TRBJ2-5
abundance: -
CDR3nt: TGTGCCAGCAGCTCCCAAGGTCGACAAGAGACCCAGTACTTC
CDR3aa: CASSSQGRQETQYF

v_gene: TRBV4-1
d_gene: TRBD1
j_gene: TRBJ2-7
abundance: -
CDR3nt: TGCGCCAGCAGCCAGGGGGGACAGGGGATCTACGAGCAGTACTTC
CDR3aa: CASSQGGQGIYEQYF

v_gene: TRBV29-1
d_gene: TRBD1
j_gene: TRBJ1-3
abundance: -
CDR3nt: TGCAGCGTCCGTCAGGGACAGGGACCCGGAAACACCATATATTTT
CDR3aa: CSVRQGQGPGNTIYF

v_gene: TRBV2
d_gene: -
j_gene: TRBJ2-3
abundance: -
CDR3nt: TGTGCCAGCAGCCCAGCTGAATCCTACACAGATACGCAGTATTTT
CDR3aa: CASSPAESYTDTQYF

v_gene: TRBV9
d_gene: TRBD1
j_gene: TRBJ2-7
abundance: -
CDR3nt: TGTGCCAGCGGCGCTTTACAGGGGTCCTACGAGCAGTACTTC
CDR3aa: CASGALQGSYEQYF

v_gene: TRBV3-1
d_gene: TRBD1
j_gene: TRBJ2-1
abundance: -
CDR3nt: TGTGCCAGCAGCCAAGATCTGGGGACAGGGGTTATCAATGAGCAGTTCTTC
CDR3aa: CASSQDLGTGVINEQFF

v_gene: TRBV6-2/TRBV6-3
d_gene: -
j_gene: TRBJ2-7
abundance: many
CDR3nt: TGTGCCAGCAGCCTCCTGGCTAGGGAGCAGTACTTC
CDR3aa: CASSLLAREQYF

v_gene: TRBV24-1
d_gene: -
j_gene: TRBJ1-5
abundance: few
CDR3nt: TGTGCCACCAGTGTGGGGGTAGATCAGCCCCAGCATTTT
CDR3aa: CATSVGVDQPQHF

v_gene: TRBV6-6
d_gene: -
j_gene: TRBJ2-3
abundance: many
CDR3nt: TGTGCCAGCAGTTATCAAGGTGATACGCAGTATTTT
CDR3aa: CASSYQGDTQYF

v_gene: TRBV3-1
d_gene: -
j_gene: TRBJ1-1
abundance: many
CDR3nt: TGTGCCAGCAGCCAAGCTTTGGGGATTAACACTGAAGCTTTCTTT
CDR3aa: CASSQALGINTEAFF

v_gene: TRBV5-6
d_gene: TRBD2
j_gene: TRBJ2-3
abundance: few
CDR3nt: TGTGCCAGCAGCCCCTTTAGCGGGGTTGAAACAGATACGCAGTATTTT
CDR3aa: CASSPFSGVETDTQYF

v_gene: TRBV19
d_gene: -
j_gene: TRBJ2-1
abundance: few
CDR3nt: TGTGCCAGTAGTTTGGACAACTACAATGAGCAGTTCTTC
CDR3aa: CASSLDNYNEQFF

v_gene: TRBV6-5
d_gene: -
j_gene: TRBJ2-3
abundance: many
CDR3nt: TGTGCCAGCAGTTACTTTCGGGAAGATACGCAGTATTTT
CDR3aa: CASSYFREDTQYF

v_gene: TRBV4-3
d_gene: TRBD1
j_gene: TRBJ1-2
abundance: -
CDR3nt: TGCGCCAGCAGCCAAGAAATAGTCGGGACAGCGGTTAACTATGGCTACACCTTC
CDR3aa: CASSQEIVGTAVNYGYTF

v_gene: TRBV12-5
d_gene: TRBD1
j_gene: TRBJ2-2
abundance: -
CDR3nt: TGTGCTAGTGGTTTTACGCTTTCCAGACAGGGAAAACTACCGAACACCGGGGAGCTGTTTTTT
CDR3aa: CASGFTLSRQGKLPNTGELFF